The next 26 T cell receptor beta chains were all read from a single sample in a study of vaccination effects on CD4 cells after COVID-19 (dated by TCRdb to between 2022 and 2023). The antigens of these receptors remain unknown. The ViraFEST assay stimulated PBMC with viral peptide pools and then used TCR sequencing to identify antigen-specific CD4+ T cell clonotypes by expansion. After around 11 days of culture, CD4+ T cells were isolated with the EasySep CD4+ T cell isolation kit. Negative nucleocapsid antibody results before and after vaccination confirmed that the healthy vaccine recipients had no prior SARS-CoV-2 infection. Library prep was done by the immunoSEQ multiplex PCR assay. TCRdb stores this immuneACCESS table with in-frame sequences only. Part of the clones is absent; in the studies checked, under half of the shortfall reflects unresolved V genes, and no reason is known for the rest. In this sample the table shows under 45,000 clones, 70% of which occur a single time. In total, the top ten clones hold 26% of the sample.

The sample in question was CD4+ T cells from PBMCs cultured with HCoV-OC43 spike peptides, obtained before COVID-19 vaccination. Taken with the paper, the label for cell subset or site translates to: HCoV-OC43 spike overlapping peptide pool stimulation. Every receptor here comes from a human donor who received a COVID-19 vaccine.

The chain has TRBV5-1 and TRBJ2-3, with D perhaps TRBD1 (6 bases). This CDR3 has 14 residues. V lost 4 bases, J lost 5 bases, and 14 bases lay in between. Germline values: CDR1 SGHRS, CDR2 YFSETQ. The CDR3 bases are TGCGCCAGCAGCGGGGGCGAGGCGGGAGATACGCAGTATTTT. Its translation: CASSGGEAGDTQYF. The full variable domain, completed using reference TRBV5-1 and TRBJ2-3, is KAGVTQTPRYLIKTRGQQVTLSCSPISGHRSVSWYQQTPGQGLQFLFEYFSETQRNKGNFPGRFSGRQFSNSRSEMNVSTLELGDSALYLCASSGGEAGDTQYFGPGTRLTVL.

This clone appeared a few times. This chain connects TRBV4-2 to TRBJ2-7; no clear D gene. V was clipped by 0 bases and J by 0 bases, with 6 bases between them. Germline V gives CDR1 LGHNA, CDR2 YNFKEQ. The CDR3 has 14 residues. This CDR3 is CASSQEVNSYEQYF. CDR3 nucleotide sequence: TGTGCCAGCAGCCAAGAGGTCAACTCCTACGAGCAGTACTTC.

The J gene is TRBJ1-2, the V gene TRBV6-2 or TRBV6-3, with D maybe TRBD1 (6 bases). Germline assignment: CDR1 MNHEY and CDR2 SVGEGT. V gave up 5 bases and J gave up 3 bases, with 34 bases separating them. CDR3 length: 21 amino acids. The CDR3 sequence is CASSKLTDLYRAPMLDYGYTF. As DNA, the CDR3 is TGTGCCAGCAGTAAACTAACCGACCTATACAGGGCCCCAATGTTGGACTATGGCTACACCTTC.

V usage is TRBV5-4 and J usage is TRBJ2-2, with a possible D match to TRBD2 (5 bases). This CDR3 comprises 15 residues. Trimming took off 1 base at V and 1 base at J, with 8 bases between the two ends. Germline V CDR1 and CDR2: SGHNT, YYREEE (reference sequence). The chain's CDR3 is CASSLTGLNTGELFF. The CDR3 coding sequence is TGTGCCAGCAGCTTGACGGGGTTGAACACCGGGGAGCTGTTTTTT.

This rearrangement joins TRBV7-8 to TRBJ2-3; the D gene could be TRBD1 or TRBD2 (6 bases each). V dropped 5 bases and J dropped 6 bases, with 15 bases sitting between them. CDR1 and CDR2 from the germline V gene are SGHVS and FQNEAQ. This CDR3 comprises 14 residues. CDR3 DNA sequence: TGTGCCAGCAGCAGGGGGAGGACTGACGATACGCAGTATTTT. This gives the protein CASSRGRTDDTQYF.

This clone was found a few times. The chain is built from TRBV6-2 or TRBV6-3 and TRBJ2-7; D is undetermined. This CDR3 region has 15 residues. Trimming left V 0 bases short and J 1 base short, with 10 bases between. Germline V gene sequence: CDR1 MNHEY, CDR2 SVGEGT. In DNA form, the CDR3 reads TGTGCCAGCAGTTACTCGAATCGAAGGTCCTACGAGCAGTACTTC. Translated: CASSYSNRRSYEQYF.

This clone was found once. The chain carries TRBV7-2 and TRBJ2-1; 9 bases fit TRBD1. Unmatched junction bases numbered 5, after V lost 4 bases and J lost 4 bases. The CDR3 spans 15 residues. Looked up from germline, CDR1 is SGHTA and CDR2 is FQGNSA. The CDR3 loop is CASSSYRGQYNEQFF. The CDR3 nucleotides are TGTGCCAGCAGCTCCTACAGGGGGCAATACAATGAGCAGTTCTTC.

The V gene is TRBV10-3, the J gene TRBJ2-1; the match to TRBD2 covers 11 bases. Germline values: CDR1 ENHRY, CDR2 SYGVKD. With 6 bases clipped from V and 5 bases from J, the junction kept 12 bases outside the gene matches. The CDR3 is made up of 17 amino acids. The CDR3: CAISTLAGVSFNNEQFF. As DNA, the CDR3 is TGTGCCATCAGCACACTAGCGGGAGTCTCCTTTAACAATGAGCAGTTCTTC.

The chain has TRBV6-6 and TRBJ2-7, with 9 bases aligning to TRBD1. The trim removed 6 bases at V and 4 bases at J, leaving 10 bases unmatched. Germline V gene sequence: CDR1 MNHNY, CDR2 SVGAGI (reference sequence). The CDR3 extends over 15 amino acids. The CDR3 is CASRNPGQGFYEQYF. CDR3 sequence (DNA): TGTGCCAGCAGAAATCCGGGACAGGGCTTTTACGAGCAGTACTTC.

The chain is built from TRBV3-1 (or the pseudogene TRBV3-2) and TRBJ2-5; 14 nucleotides agree with TRBD2. V gave up 4 bases and J gave up 4 bases; unmatched junction bases: 5. CDR3 length equals 16 residues. Germline-derived CDR1 and CDR2 are LGHDT and YNNKEL (reference sequence). The CDR3 loop reads CASSPRLAGGRETQYF. Written as DNA, the CDR3 is TGTGCCAGCAGCCCCAGACTAGCGGGAGGGCGAGAGACCCAGTACTTC.

The rearrangement links TRBV6-6 to TRBJ1-6, with 8 bases lining up with TRBD1. The V gene's germline CDR1 is MNHNY and CDR2 SVGAGI (reference sequence). The trim removed 5 bases at V and 7 bases at J, leaving 13 bases unmatched. CDR3 length: 17 amino acids. This CDR3 is CASSPGTGGGPNSPLHF. The CDR3 DNA reads TGTGCCAGCAGTCCCGGGACAGGAGGGGGGCCGAATTCACCCCTCCACTTT.

This rearrangement joins TRBV12-3 or TRBV12-4 to TRBJ1-2; no definite D call. The CDR3 has 13 residues. The V and J ends lost 7 bases and 4 bases respectively, with 13 bases between them. CDR3 nucleotide sequence: TGTGCCAGCAAGGTTGGTCAGACCTATGGCTACACCTTC. It is translated as CASKVGQTYGYTF.

This clone was seen only a few times. V gene TRBV20-1 combines with J gene TRBJ1-2; D uncertain. Germline V gene data show CDR1 as DFQATT and CDR2 as SNEGSKA (reference sequence). The CDR3 has 11 residues. V lost 5 bases, J lost 6 bases, and 10 bases lay in between. CDR3 DNA: TGCAGTGCTCCCCCGGGGAATGGCTACACCTTC. Amino acids: CSAPPGNGYTF.

This chain links TRBV2 with TRBJ2-2, with D perhaps matching TRBD1 or TRBD2 (5 bases each). The CDR3 is made up of 14 amino acids. The V gene lost 4 bases and the J gene lost 4 bases, with 10 bases spanning the gap. Germline CDR1 SNHLY, CDR2 FYNNEI. The CDR3 sequence: CASSAGRSTGELFF. In nucleotides, the CDR3 is TGTGCCAGCAGTGCGGGGCGGAGCACCGGGGAGCTGTTTTTT.

V gene TRBV6-1 combines with J gene TRBJ1-3; a possible D gene is TRBD1 (5 bases). CDR3 size: 14 residues. The germline V gene has CDR1 MNHNS and CDR2 SASEGT. V was pared by 3 bases and J by 4 bases, with 10 bases between. CDR3 in DNA: TGTGCCAGCAGTGACCCGACAGAAGGAAACACCATATATTTT. It is translated as CASSDPTEGNTIYF.

The chain joins TRBV15 to TRBJ2-3, with D possibly matching TRBD1 (6 bases). CDR3 size: 14 residues. The germline V gene has CDR1 LNHNV and CDR2 YYDKDF (reference sequence). V shed 2 bases and J shed 3 bases, with 9 bases lying between them. The CDR3 DNA follows: TGTGCCACCAGCAGATCTGACAGGACAGATACGCAGTATTTT. This sequence encodes CATSRSDRTDTQYF.

This clone turned up a few times. The chain couples TRBV15 to TRBJ2-5; D gene uncertain. The CDR3 totals 15 residues. From germline, CDR1 is LNHNV and CDR2 YYDKDF (reference sequence). Trimming took off 0 bases at V and 5 bases at J, with 13 bases between the two ends. CDR3 amino acids: CATSRDSTRRETQYF. The CDR3 coding sequence is TGTGCCACCAGCAGAGATTCGACGCGGCGGGAGACCCAGTACTTC.

V gene TRBV4-1 combines with J gene TRBJ1-6, with no clear D. The V end lost 2 bases, the J end lost 6 bases, and 5 bases lay between the germline ends. CDR1 is MGHRA, CDR2 YSYEKL, per germline. The CDR3 runs 13 residues. The CDR3 here is CASSQFPNSPLHF. Written as DNA, the CDR3 is TGCGCCAGCAGCCAATTCCCTAATTCACCCCTCCACTTT.

The chain recombines TRBV7-9 with TRBJ1-2; no definite D call. Germline CDR1 reads SEHNR; CDR2 reads FQNEAQ (reference sequence). This CDR3 has 13 amino acids. V lost 3 bases, J lost 2 bases, and 7 bases lay in between. For the CDR3, the DNA is TGTGCCAGCAGCTTCGGGTCCAACTATGGCTACACCTTC. Its protein is CASSFGSNYGYTF.

This clone has just a few counts. The junction differs from germline at one of its ends, possibly a read error. CDR3 coding DNA: TGTGCCAGCACCTTAAACTCGAACACTGAAGCTTTCTTT. Protein: CASTLNSNTEAFF. This rearrangement joins TRBV11-2 to TRBJ1-1; D call uncertain. Germline CDR1 SGHAT, CDR2 FQNNGV. CDR3 length equals 13 residues.

This sequence joins TRBV28 and TRBJ2-7, with D possibly being TRBD1 (5 bases). The CDR3 spans 13 residues. Germline CDR1 reads MDHEN; CDR2 reads SYDVKM. Trimming took 2 bases from V and 2 from J, leaving 7 bases between them. The CDR3 here is CASSLRTPYEQYF. Here the CDR3 DNA reads TGTGCCAGCAGTTTAAGGACACCCTACGAGCAGTACTTC. The whole variable domain, remainder taken from reference TRBV28 and TRBJ2-7, is DVKVTQSSRYLVKRTGEKVFLECVQDMDHENMFWYRQDPGLGLRLIYFSYDVKMKEKGDIPEGYSVSREKKERFSLILESASTNQTSMYLCASSLRTPYEQYFGPGTRLTVT.

This clone was seen a few times. V and J are TRBV4-2 and TRBJ2-3; a possible D gene is TRBD2 (7 bases). Deletions cut 1 base from V and 9 bases from J, with 20 bases between. The CDR3 extends over 16 amino acids. Germline V gene data show CDR1 as LGHNA and CDR2 as YNFKEQ. This chain's CDR3 is CASSQGRPLRGGTQYF. CDR3 bases: TGTGCCAGCAGCCAAGGGAGGCCCCTTAGGGGGGGAACGCAGTATTTT.

This chain uses TRBV27 with TRBJ2-3; 7 nucleotides align to TRBD2. V was pared by 5 bases and J by 0 bases, with 11 bases of the junction left unmatched. The length of the CDR3 is 17 residues. CDR1 is MNHEY and CDR2 is SMNVEV in the germline V gene (reference sequence). As DNA, the CDR3 is TGTGCCAGCAGTCCCCGATGGGACTACCTAAGCACAGATACGCAGTATTTT. The encoded protein is CASSPRWDYLSTDTQYF.

This sequence joins TRBV30 and TRBJ2-7; 12 nucleotides align to TRBD2. Trimming at V came to 2 bases and at J to 4 bases, leaving 9 bases not matched to a gene. Germline V lookup: CDR1 GTSNPN, CDR2 SVGIG (reference sequence). This CDR3 spans 16 amino acids. Written as DNA, the CDR3 is TGTGCCTGGAGTACCCGGACTAGCGGGATCATTTACGAGCAGTACTTC. It translates to CAWSTRTSGIIYEQYF.

The chain carries TRBV25-1 and TRBJ2-1; 8 nucleotides line up with TRBD2. Germline V gene data show CDR1 as MGHDK and CDR2 as SYGVNS. CDR3 length: 16 amino acids. The J segment lost 6 bases and the V segment lost 0 bases, leaving 7 bases of the junction unmatched. CDR3 protein: CASSEYGKRGTNEQFF. CDR3 coding DNA: TGTGCCAGCAGTGAATATGGGAAGCGGGGGACCAATGAGCAGTTCTTC.

The chain is built from TRBV3-1 (or the pseudogene TRBV3-2) and TRBJ1-2, with D maybe TRBD1 (5 bases). Trimming left V 6 bases short and J 4 bases short, with 12 bases between. The length of the CDR3 is 13 residues. Germline V gives CDR1 LGHDT, CDR2 YNNKEL (reference sequence). CDR3 residues: CASSFYDSYGYTF. The DNA of the CDR3 is TGTGCCAGCAGTTTCTATGACAGCTATGGCTACACCTTC.